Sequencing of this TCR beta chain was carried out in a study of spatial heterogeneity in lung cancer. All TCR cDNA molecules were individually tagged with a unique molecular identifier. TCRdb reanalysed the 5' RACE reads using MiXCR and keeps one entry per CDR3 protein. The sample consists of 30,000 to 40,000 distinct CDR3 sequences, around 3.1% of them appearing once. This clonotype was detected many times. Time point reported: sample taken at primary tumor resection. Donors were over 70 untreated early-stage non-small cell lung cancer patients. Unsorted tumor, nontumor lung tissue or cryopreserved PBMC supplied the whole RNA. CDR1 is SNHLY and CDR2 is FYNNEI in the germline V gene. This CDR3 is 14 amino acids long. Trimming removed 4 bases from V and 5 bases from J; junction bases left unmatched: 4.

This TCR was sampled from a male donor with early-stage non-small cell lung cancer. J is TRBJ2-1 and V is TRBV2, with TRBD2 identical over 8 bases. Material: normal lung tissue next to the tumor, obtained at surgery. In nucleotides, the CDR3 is TGTGCCAGCAGTGTTGTGACTAGCGACAATGAGCAGTTCTTC. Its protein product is CASSVVTSDNEQFF.